This TCR beta chain originates from a study of T cell changes during pregnancy in multiple sclerosis. Repertoires were generated with immunoSEQ multiplex PCR, while TCRdb's copy carries only in-frame clones and drops some. The profile shows about 79,000 clones, around 90% of them singletons. This sample comprised CD4+ T cells from peripheral blood mononuclear cells, obtained in the second trimester of pregnancy. The sequence was obtained from a female donor with multiple sclerosis, enrolled in a pregnancy study.

The CDR3 is CASSEWDKGTPGELFF. The CDR3 DNA reads as TGTGCCAGCAGTGAATGGGACAAGGGGACCCCCGGGGAGCTGTTTTTT. The chain employs TRBV25-1 and TRBJ2-2; perhaps TRBD1 as D (6 bases). The germline gives CDR1 MGHDK, CDR2 SYGVNS. CDR3 length equals 16 residues. Trimming removed 1 base from V and 6 bases from J, with 15 bases in between.